These 17 T cell receptor beta chains originate from one sample sequenced in a study of cytomegalovirus exposure and HLA in healthy donors. PCR used 60 Vbeta primers and 13 Jbeta primers. Profiling relied on immunoSEQ multiplex PCR, and the TCRdb table lists in-frame clones only, not all of them. This table holds 150,000 to 200,000 clones, roughly 70% found once. Input material: PBMCs. All receptors come from a man aged 40-49 years in good health and CMV-seropositive.

The genes are TRBV6-1 and TRBJ1-5, with 7 positions matching TRBD1. After removal of 4 bases from V and 0 bases from J, the junction contained 3 bases not matched to a gene. Germline CDR1 reads MNHNS; CDR2 reads SASEGT. The CDR3 is made up of 15 amino acids. In DNA, the CDR3 is TGTGCCAGCAGTGGCAGGGGGAATAGCAATCAGCCCCAGCATTTT. This codes for CASSGRGNSNQPQHF.

The chain joins TRBV30 to TRBJ1-4; a weak D match, TRBD1 (5 bases). The germline V gene encodes CDR1 GTSNPN and CDR2 SVGIG (reference sequence). This CDR3 region has 14 residues. V dropped 8 bases and J dropped 6 bases, with 19 bases sitting between them. As DNA, the CDR3 is TGTGCCCTGGGCATACGGGGGGTTTATGAAAAACTGTTTTTT. Translation: CALGIRGVYEKLFF.

V is TRBV11-2 and J is TRBJ1-3; the D gene is possibly TRBD1 (6 bases). Trimming took off 8 bases at V and 2 bases at J, with 10 bases between the two ends. The CDR3 runs to 13 residues. Germline V gene lookup returns CDR1 SGHAT and CDR2 FQNNGV. The CDR3 loop is CASSRGTGNTIYF. In DNA form, the CDR3 reads TGTGCCAGCTCGAGGGGGACTGGAAACACCATATATTTT.

DNA of the CDR3: TGTGCCAGCGCCTTCGTAGGGGCGAACACTGAAGCTTTCTTT. Encoded protein: CASAFVGANTEAFF. This chain links TRBV2 with TRBJ1-1; a weak D match, TRBD1 (5 bases). Trimming pared 8 bases from V and 1 base from J, leaving 14 bases between. The length of the CDR3 is 14 residues. Germline V gene lookup returns CDR1 SNHLY and CDR2 FYNNEI.

The chain has TRBV10-3 and TRBJ1-3, with 7 bases lining up with TRBD1. This CDR3 region has 16 residues. The V gene's germline CDR1 is ENHRY and CDR2 SYGVKD. V trimming: 0 bases; J trimming: 1 base; junction bases outside the gene matches: 3. The CDR3 sequence: CAISESPGGSGNTIYF. The CDR3 DNA sequence: TGTGCCATCAGTGAGTCGCCAGGGGGGTCTGGAAACACCATATATTTT.

This clone was detected a few times. V usage is TRBV7-9 and J usage is TRBJ2-5; a weak D match, TRBD1 (6 bases). CDR1 and CDR2 from the germline V gene are SEHNR and FQNEAQ (reference sequence). The CDR3 has 15 residues. V shed 6 bases and J shed 1 base, with 15 bases lying between them. The CDR3 region has the DNA TGTGCCAGCAGGGCTCCACAGGGCCCCCAAGAGACCCAGTACTTC. Translation gives CASRAPQGPQETQYF. Combining the CDR3 with reference TRBV7-9 and TRBJ2-5 gives the whole variable domain DTGVSQNPRHKITKRGQNVTFRCDPISEHNRLYWYRQTLGQGPEFLTYFQNEAQLEKSRLLSDRFSAERPKGSFSTLEIQRTEQGDSAMYLCASRAPQGPQETQYFGPGTRLLVL.

The V gene is TRBV9, the J gene TRBJ1-2, with TRBD1 matching over 7 bases. The CDR3 consists of 17 residues. The germline V gene encodes CDR1 SGDLS and CDR2 YYNGEE. J was trimmed by 1 base and V by 3 bases; bases with no gene match: 12. The CDR3 DNA reads TGTGCCAGCAGCGCGCCGGACAGGCGGGGAGGTAACTATGGCTACACCTTC. Translating it yields CASSAPDRRGGNYGYTF.

The chain employs TRBV4-3 and TRBJ1-4, with 7 bases aligning to TRBD1. The V and J ends lost 0 bases and 8 bases, in that order; junction bases with no gene match: 15. The CDR3 covers 18 residues. The germline gives CDR1 LGHNA, CDR2 YSLEER. Written as DNA, the CDR3 is TGCGCCAGCAGCCAAGACGGGGTCCCTGACAGGGTGGGGGAAAAACTGTTTTTT. It translates to CASSQDGVPDRVGEKLFF.

The chain employs TRBV6-6 and TRBJ2-1; 7 bases map to TRBD1. The CDR3 is made up of 16 amino acids. Germline V CDR1 and CDR2: MNHNY, SVGAGI (reference sequence). The J segment lost 0 bases and the V segment lost 3 bases, leaving 5 bases of the junction unmatched. CDR3 sequence (DNA): TGTGCCAGCAGTTATCAAGGGACAGTCTCCTACAATGAGCAGTTCTTC. As protein: CASSYQGTVSYNEQFF.

This clone was seen once. The chain is built from TRBV7-9 and TRBJ2-1, with no clear D. The V gene's germline CDR1 is SEHNR and CDR2 FQNEAQ (reference sequence). The CDR3 length is 12 residues. V gave up 0 bases and J gave up 8 bases, with 5 bases separating them. The DNA of the CDR3 is TGTGCCAGCAGCTTAGCTAGAGATGAGCAGTTCTTC. Translation gives CASSLARDEQFF.

The chain is built from TRBV6-5 and TRBJ2-7, with a possible D match to TRBD2 (5 bases). Germline CDR1 MNHEY, CDR2 SVGAGI. The ends were cut back, 0 bases at V and 3 bases at J, with 12 bases in the middle. CDR3 length: 15 residues. Written as DNA, the CDR3 is TGTGCCAGCAGTTACTCGAGAGGGTTGGTCTACGAGCAGTACTTC. Protein sequence: CASSYSRGLVYEQYF.

This clone was counted only a few times. This rearrangement joins TRBV4-3 to TRBJ1-1, with 9 bases lining up with TRBD1. Trimming cost V 2 bases and J 0 bases; bases outside gene matches: 7. The germline V gene encodes CDR1 LGHNA and CDR2 YSLEER. The length of the CDR3 is 17 residues. CDR3 sequence (DNA): TGCGCCAGCAGCCAATTCACAGGGGGCGCGGTGAACACTGAAGCTTTCTTT. Translated: CASSQFTGGAVNTEAFF.

This clone appeared a few times. The chain carries TRBV11-2 and TRBJ2-7, with 10 bases identical to TRBD1. The CDR3 totals 14 residues. The V gene end was trimmed by 3 bases and the J gene end by 5 bases; junction bases not matched to a gene: 4. CDR1 is SGHAT, CDR2 FQNNGV, per germline. The chain's CDR3 is CASSLGQGIHEQYF. The CDR3 coding sequence is TGTGCCAGCAGCTTGGGACAGGGGATCCACGAGCAGTACTTC.

This chain links TRBV14 with TRBJ1-1; TRBD1 might be the D (5 bases). The CDR3 is 18 amino acids. Trimming cost V 2 bases and J 0 bases, with 19 bases left between them. Germline V gene data show CDR1 as SGHDN and CDR2 as FVKESK. Written as DNA, the CDR3 is TGTGCCAGCAGCCAACGAGTAGGGGCACGGAACCTGAACACTGAAGCTTTCTTT. Protein sequence: CASSQRVGARNLNTEAFF. Combining the CDR3 with reference TRBV14 and TRBJ1-1 gives the whole variable domain EAGVTQFPSHSVIEKGQTVTLRCDPISGHDNLYWYRRVMGKEIKFLLHFVKESKQDESGMPNNRFLAERTGGTYSTLKVQPAELEDSGVYFCASSQRVGARNLNTEAFFGQGTRLTVV.

This clone occurred a few times. The V gene is TRBV4-3, the J gene TRBJ1-2; D call uncertain. Germline V gene sequence: CDR1 LGHNA, CDR2 YSLEER. V dropped 4 bases and J dropped 4 bases, with 16 bases sitting between them. The CDR3 is 15 amino acids. The CDR3 loop is CASSLNPSPGYGYTF. CDR3 DNA: TGCGCCAGCAGCCTTAACCCCAGCCCAGGCTATGGCTACACCTTC.

The V call is TRBV4-2, the J call TRBJ1-1; the match to TRBD1 covers 8 bases. The CDR3 length is 16 residues. The germline V gene encodes CDR1 LGHNA and CDR2 YNFKEQ. The V segment lost 1 base and the J segment 3 bases; nucleotides outside the gene matches: 7. In DNA form, the CDR3 reads TGTGCCAGCAGCCAAGGGGACAGGTCTTCGGACACTGAAGCTTTCTTT. Protein sequence: CASSQGDRSSDTEAFF.

The chain links TRBV27 to TRBJ1-1, with 8 bases identical to TRBD1. Trimming removed 5 bases from V and 1 base from J; junction bases left unmatched: 6. The germline V gene has CDR1 MNHEY and CDR2 SMNVEV (reference sequence). The CDR3 contains 15 residues. CDR3 loop: CASSPLTGANTEAFF. For the CDR3, the DNA is TGTGCCAGCAGTCCCCTGACAGGGGCGAACACTGAAGCTTTCTTT.